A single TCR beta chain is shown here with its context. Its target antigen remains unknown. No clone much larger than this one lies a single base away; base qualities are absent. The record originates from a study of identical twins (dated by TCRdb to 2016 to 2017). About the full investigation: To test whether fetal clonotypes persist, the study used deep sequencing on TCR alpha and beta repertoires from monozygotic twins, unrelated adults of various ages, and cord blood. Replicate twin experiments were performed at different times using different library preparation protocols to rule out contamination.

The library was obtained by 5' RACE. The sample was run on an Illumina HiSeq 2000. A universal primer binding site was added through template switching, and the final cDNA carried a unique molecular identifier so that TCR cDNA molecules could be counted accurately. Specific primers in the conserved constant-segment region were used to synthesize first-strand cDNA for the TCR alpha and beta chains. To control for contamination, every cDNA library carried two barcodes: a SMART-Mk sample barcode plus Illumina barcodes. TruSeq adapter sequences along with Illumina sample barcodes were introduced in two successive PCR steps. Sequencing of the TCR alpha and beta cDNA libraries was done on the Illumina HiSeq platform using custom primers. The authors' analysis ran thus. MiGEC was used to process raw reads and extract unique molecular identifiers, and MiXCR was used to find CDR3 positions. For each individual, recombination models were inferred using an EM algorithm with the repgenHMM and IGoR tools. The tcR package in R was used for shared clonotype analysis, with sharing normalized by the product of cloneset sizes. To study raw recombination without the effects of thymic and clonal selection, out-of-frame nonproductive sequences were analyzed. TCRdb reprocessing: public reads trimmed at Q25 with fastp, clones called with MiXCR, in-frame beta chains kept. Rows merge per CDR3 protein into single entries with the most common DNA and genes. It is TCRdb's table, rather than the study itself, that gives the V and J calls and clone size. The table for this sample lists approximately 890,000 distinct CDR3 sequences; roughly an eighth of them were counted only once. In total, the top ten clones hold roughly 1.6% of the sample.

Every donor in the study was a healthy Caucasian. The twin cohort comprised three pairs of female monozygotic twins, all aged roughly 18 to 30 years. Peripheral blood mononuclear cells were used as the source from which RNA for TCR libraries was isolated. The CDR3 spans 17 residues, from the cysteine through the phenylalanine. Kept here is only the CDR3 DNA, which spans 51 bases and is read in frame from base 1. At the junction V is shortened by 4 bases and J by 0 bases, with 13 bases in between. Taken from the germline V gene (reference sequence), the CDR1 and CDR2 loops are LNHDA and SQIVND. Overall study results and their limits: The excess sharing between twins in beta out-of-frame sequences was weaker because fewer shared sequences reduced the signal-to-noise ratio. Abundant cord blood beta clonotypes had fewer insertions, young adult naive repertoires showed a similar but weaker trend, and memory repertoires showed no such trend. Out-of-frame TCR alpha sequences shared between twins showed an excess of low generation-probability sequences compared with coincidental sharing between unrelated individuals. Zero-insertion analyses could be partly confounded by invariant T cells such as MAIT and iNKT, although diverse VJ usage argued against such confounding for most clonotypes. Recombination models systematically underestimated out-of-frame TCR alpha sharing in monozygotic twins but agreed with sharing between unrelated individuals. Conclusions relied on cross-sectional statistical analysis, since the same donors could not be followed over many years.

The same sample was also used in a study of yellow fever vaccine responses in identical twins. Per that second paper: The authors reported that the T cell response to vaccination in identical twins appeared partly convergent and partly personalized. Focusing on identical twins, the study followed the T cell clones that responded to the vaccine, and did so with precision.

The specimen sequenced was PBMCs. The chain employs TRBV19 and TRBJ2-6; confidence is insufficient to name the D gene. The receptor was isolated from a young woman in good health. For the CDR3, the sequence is CASSKGRAYSGANVLTF. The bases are TGTGCCAGTAGTAAGGGCAGAGCCTACTCTGGGGCCAACGTCCTGACTTTC.